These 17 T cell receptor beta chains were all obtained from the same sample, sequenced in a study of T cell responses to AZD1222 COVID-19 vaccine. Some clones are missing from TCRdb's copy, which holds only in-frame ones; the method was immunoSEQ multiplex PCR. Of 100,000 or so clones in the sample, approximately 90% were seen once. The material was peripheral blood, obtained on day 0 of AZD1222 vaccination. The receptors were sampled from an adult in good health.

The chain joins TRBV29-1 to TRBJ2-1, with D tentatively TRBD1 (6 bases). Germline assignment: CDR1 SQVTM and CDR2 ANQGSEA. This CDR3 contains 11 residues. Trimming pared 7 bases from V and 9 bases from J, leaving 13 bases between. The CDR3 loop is CSARQAVEQFF. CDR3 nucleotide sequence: TGCAGCGCCCGACAGGCAGTTGAGCAGTTCTTC.

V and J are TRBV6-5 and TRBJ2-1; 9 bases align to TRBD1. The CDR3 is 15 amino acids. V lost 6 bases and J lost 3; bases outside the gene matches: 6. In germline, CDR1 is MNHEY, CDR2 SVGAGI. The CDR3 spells CASRVQGAIYNEQFF. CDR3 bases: TGTGCCAGCAGGGTACAGGGGGCAATCTACAATGAGCAGTTCTTC.

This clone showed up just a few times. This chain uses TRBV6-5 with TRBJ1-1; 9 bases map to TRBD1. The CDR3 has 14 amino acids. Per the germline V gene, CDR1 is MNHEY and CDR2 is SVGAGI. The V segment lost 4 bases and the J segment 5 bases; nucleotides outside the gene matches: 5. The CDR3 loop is CASSWGQGRTEAFF. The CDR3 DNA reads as TGTGCCAGCAGTTGGGGACAGGGTCGGACTGAAGCTTTCTTT.

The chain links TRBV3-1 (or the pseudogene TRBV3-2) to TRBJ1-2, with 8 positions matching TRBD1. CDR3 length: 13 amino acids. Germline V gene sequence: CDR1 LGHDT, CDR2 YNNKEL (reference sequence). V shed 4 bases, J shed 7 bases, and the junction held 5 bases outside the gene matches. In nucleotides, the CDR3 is TGTGCCAGCAGCCCAGGGACAGGTGGTGGCTACACCTTC. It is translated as CASSPGTGGGYTF.

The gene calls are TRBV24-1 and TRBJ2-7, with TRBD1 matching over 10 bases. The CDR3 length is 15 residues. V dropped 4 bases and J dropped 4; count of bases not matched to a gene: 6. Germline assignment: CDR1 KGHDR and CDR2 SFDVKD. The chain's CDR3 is CATSDAGTGVYEQYF. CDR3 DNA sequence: TGTGCCACCAGTGACGCCGGGACAGGGGTATACGAGCAGTACTTC.

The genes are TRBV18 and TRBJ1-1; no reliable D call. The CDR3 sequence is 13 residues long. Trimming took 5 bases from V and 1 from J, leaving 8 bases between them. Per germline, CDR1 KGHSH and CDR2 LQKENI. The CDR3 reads CASSGDKNTEAFF. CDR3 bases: TGTGCCAGCTCAGGAGACAAGAACACTGAAGCTTTCTTT.

Written as DNA, the CDR3 is TGCGCCAGCAGCTTGGACCCGGTGAACACTGAAGCTTTCTTT. Translation: CASSLDPVNTEAFF. V usage is TRBV5-1 and J usage is TRBJ1-1; unclear D gene. CDR1 is SGHRS, CDR2 YFSETQ, per germline. CDR3 length: 14 amino acids. V lost 0 bases and J 0 bases, leaving 6 bases between the germline ends.

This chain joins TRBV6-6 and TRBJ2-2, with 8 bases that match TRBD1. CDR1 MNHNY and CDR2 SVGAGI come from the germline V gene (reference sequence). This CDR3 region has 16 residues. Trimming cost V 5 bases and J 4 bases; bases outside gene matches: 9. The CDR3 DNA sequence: TGTGCCAGCAGTAACAACAGGGGGGCTGGCACCGGGGAGCTGTTTTTT. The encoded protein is CASSNNRGAGTGELFF.

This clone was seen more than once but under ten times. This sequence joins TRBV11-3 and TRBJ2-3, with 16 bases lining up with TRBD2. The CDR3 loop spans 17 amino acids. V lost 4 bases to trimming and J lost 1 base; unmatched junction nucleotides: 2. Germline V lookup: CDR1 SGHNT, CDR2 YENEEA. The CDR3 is CASSSGTSGRGTDTQYF. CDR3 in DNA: TGTGCCAGCAGCTCTGGGACTAGCGGGAGGGGCACAGATACGCAGTATTTT.

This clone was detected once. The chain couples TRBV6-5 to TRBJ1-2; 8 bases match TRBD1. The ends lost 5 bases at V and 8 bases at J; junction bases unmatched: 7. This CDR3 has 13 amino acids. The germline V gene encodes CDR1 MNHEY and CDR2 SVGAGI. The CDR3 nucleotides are TGTGCCAGCAGTCTGGACAGGGTGAGAGGCTACACCTTC. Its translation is CASSLDRVRGYTF.

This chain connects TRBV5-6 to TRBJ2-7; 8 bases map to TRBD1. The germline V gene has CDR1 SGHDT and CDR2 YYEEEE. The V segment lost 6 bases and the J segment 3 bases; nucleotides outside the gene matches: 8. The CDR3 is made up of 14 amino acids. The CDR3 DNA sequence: TGTGCCAGCAACTCACTCAGGGGGCTCTACGAGCAGTACTTC. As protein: CASNSLRGLYEQYF.

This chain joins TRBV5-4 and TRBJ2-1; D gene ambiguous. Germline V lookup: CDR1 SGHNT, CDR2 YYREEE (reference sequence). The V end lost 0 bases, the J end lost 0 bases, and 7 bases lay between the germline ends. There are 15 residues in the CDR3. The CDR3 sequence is CASSLAAVSYNEQFF. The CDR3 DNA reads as TGTGCCAGCAGCTTGGCGGCGGTCTCCTACAATGAGCAGTTCTTC. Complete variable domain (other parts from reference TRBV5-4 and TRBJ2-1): ETGVTQSPTHLIKTRGQQVTLRCSSQSGHNTVSWYQQALGQGPQFIFQYYREEENGRGNFPPRFSGLQFPNYSSELNVNALELDDSALYLCASSLAAVSYNEQFFGPGTRLTVL.

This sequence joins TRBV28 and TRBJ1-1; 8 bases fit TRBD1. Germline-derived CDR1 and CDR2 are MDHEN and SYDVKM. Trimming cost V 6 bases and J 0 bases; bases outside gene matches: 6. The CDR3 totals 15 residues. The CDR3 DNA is TGTGCCAGCAGCGACAGGGGACTAATGAACACTGAAGCTTTCTTT. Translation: CASSDRGLMNTEAFF.

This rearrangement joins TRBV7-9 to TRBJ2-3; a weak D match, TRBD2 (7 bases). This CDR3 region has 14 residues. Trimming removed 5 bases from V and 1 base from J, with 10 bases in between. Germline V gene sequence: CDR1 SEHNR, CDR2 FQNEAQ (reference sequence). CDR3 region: CASSGEGGTDTQYF. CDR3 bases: TGTGCCAGCAGCGGGGAGGGGGGCACAGATACGCAGTATTTT.

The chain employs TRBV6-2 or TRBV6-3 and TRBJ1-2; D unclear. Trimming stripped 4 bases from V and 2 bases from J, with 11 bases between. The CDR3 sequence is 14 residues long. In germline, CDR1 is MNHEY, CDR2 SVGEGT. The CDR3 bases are TGTGCCAGCAGTTTCCCTTCAAGGAACTATGGCTACACCTTC. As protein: CASSFPSRNYGYTF.

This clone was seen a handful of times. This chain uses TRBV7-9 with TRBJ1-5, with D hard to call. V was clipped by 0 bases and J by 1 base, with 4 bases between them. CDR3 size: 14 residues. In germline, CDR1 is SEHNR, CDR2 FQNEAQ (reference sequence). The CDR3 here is CASSLAASNQPQHF. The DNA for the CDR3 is TGTGCCAGCAGCTTAGCGGCCAGCAATCAGCCCCAGCATTTT.

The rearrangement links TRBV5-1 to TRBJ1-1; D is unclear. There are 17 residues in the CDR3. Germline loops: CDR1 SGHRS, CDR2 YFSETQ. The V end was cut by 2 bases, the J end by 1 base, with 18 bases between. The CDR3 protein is CASSLERLQWKNTEAFF. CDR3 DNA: TGCGCCAGCAGCTTAGAAAGGCTCCAGTGGAAGAACACTGAAGCTTTCTTT.